This T cell receptor beta chain was profiled in a study of OX40 agonist ivuxolimab in advanced cancers. This table comes from immunoSEQ multiplex PCR, and its TCRdb copy is limited to in-frame clones, with some not included. The sample has about 24,000 clones; less than 90% are singletons. CDR1 MNHEY and CDR2 SMNVEV come from the germline V gene (reference sequence). Trimming removed 3 bases from V and 7 bases from J; junction bases left unmatched: 5. This CDR3 is 14 amino acids long. The sequence was obtained from an adult with an advanced solid tumor such as melanoma, head and neck, liver or kidney cancer. This chain uses TRBV27 with TRBJ1-5, with 8 bases lining up with TRBD1. This sample comprised CD4+ or CD8+ T cells sorted from blood, obtained in a trial of the OX40 agonist ivuxolimab. The CDR3 coding sequence is TGTGCCAGCAGTTTCGGACAGGGTCGGCAGCCCCAGCATTTT. Its protein product is CASSFGQGRQPQHF.